The entry below describes one T cell receptor beta chain. Its matching antigen is unknown. Per germline, CDR1 SQVTM and CDR2 ANQGSEA. The CDR3 totals 18 residues. This record comes from a study of CXCR3-negative and CXCR3-positive naive CD8 T cells. Whole-study findings and limits: Naive CXCR3-positive cells had TRB CDR3s more hydrophobic than those of CXCR3-negative naive cells. Fresh PBMCs went into most assays, and CXCR3 expression partly declined after cryopreservation. The study found that naive CXCR3-negative and CXCR3-positive cells shared TRBV-TRBJ usage, while memory cells differed.

Naive CD8+ T cells showed CD45RO-CCR7+CD27+CD95-. The method, 5' RACE with UMI labels, was used to prepare the TRB cDNA libraries. TCRdb reworked the 5' RACE reads into one entry per CDR3 protein, no DNA. The sample holds 100,000 to 150,000 distinct CDR3 sequences. The rearrangement uses TRBV29-1 and TRBJ2-1; TCRdb's D gene call, TRBD2, goes unchecked for lack of DNA. Sequencing was performed on naive CXCR3+ CD8+ T cells from blood. Documented subset: CD45RO-CCR7+CD27+CD95- naive CD8+ T cells expressing CXCR3 (TNR3+). The sequence came from a human donor in good health. Some clones in this sample may be carry-over from other donors' samples. The CDR3 sequence is CSVEPTSVGVKIYNEQFF.